These 18 T cell receptor beta chains were all obtained from the same sample, sequenced in a study of blood T cell repertoires in COVID-19. Assay: immunoSEQ multiplex PCR; the TCRdb copy retains only in-frame clones and omits some. Found here are roughly 670,000 clones, about 90% of them singletons; the top ten hold under 0.3%. The sequenced sample was peripheral blood. The receptors come from a woman under 30 with acute or convalescent COVID-19.

The rearrangement joins TRBV28 to TRBJ2-3, with TRBD1 identical over 8 bases. CDR1 MDHEN and CDR2 SYDVKM come from the germline V gene. After removal of 4 bases from V and 6 bases from J, the junction contained 9 bases not matched to a gene. The length of the CDR3 is 15 residues. CDR3 in amino acids: CASSSGQAGGDTQYF. Here the CDR3 DNA reads TGTGCCAGCAGTTCGGGACAGGCCGGGGGCGATACGCAGTATTTT.

This chain joins TRBV29-1 and TRBJ2-2; 9 bases agree with TRBD2. Germline-derived CDR1 and CDR2 are SQVTM and ANQGSEA. CDR3 length: 12 amino acids. V dropped 7 bases and J dropped 4; count of bases not matched to a gene: 1. CDR3 region: CSGGGGTGELFF. The CDR3 DNA reads as TGCAGCGGCGGGGGGGGCACCGGGGAGCTGTTTTTT.

The V call is TRBV11-2, the J call TRBJ2-3, with 7 bases aligning to TRBD2. The CDR3 length is 17 residues. Germline loops: CDR1 SGHAT, CDR2 FQNNGV. J lost 1 base, V lost 1 base, and 8 bases had no gene match. CDR3 nucleotide sequence: TGTGCCAGCAGCTTAGGGGGAGGGGAACGGGGCACAGATACGCAGTATTTT. Encoded protein: CASSLGGGERGTDTQYF.

The V call is TRBV29-1, the J call TRBJ1-1; 8 nucleotides match TRBD1. CDR3 size: 13 residues. The germline CDR1 and CDR2 sequences are SQVTM and ANQGSEA. V was clipped by 0 bases and J by 11 bases; unmatched bases: 8. CDR3 region: CSVEDLIDRGAFF. In DNA, the CDR3 is TGCAGCGTTGAAGATCTCATCGACAGGGGCGCTTTCTTT.

The rearrangement uses TRBV3-1 (or the pseudogene TRBV3-2) and TRBJ1-1, with a possible D match to TRBD1 (5 bases). Trimming stripped 4 bases from V and 5 bases from J, with 17 bases between. CDR1 and CDR2 (germline): LGHDT, YNNKEL (reference sequence). This CDR3 region has 15 residues. The CDR3 DNA reads as TGTGCCAGCAGCCGTAATGGGCAGGGCAAAACTGAAGCTTTCTTT. Translation gives CASSRNGQGKTEAFF.

V gene TRBV19 combines with J gene TRBJ1-1; D remains unclear. CDR3 length: 15 residues. Germline V gene data show CDR1 as LNHDA and CDR2 as SQIVND (reference sequence). The ends were cut back, 3 bases at V and 0 bases at J, with 11 bases in the middle. The CDR3 loop is CASSISSRMNTEAFF. DNA for the CDR3: TGTGCCAGTAGTATTTCTTCGAGAATGAACACTGAAGCTTTCTTT.

This clone was seen a handful of times. The chain recombines TRBV9 with TRBJ1-1; D not certain. The CDR3 runs to 13 residues. The V gene lost 3 bases and the J gene lost 1 base, with 7 bases spanning the gap. Germline loops: CDR1 SGDLS, CDR2 YYNGEE. The CDR3 protein is CASSAGSNTEAFF. The CDR3 DNA is TGTGCCAGCAGCGCCGGTTCGAACACTGAAGCTTTCTTT.

DNA for the CDR3: TGTGCCAGCAGTCCGACAGCTAGCAATCAGCCCCAGCATTTT. Amino acids: CASSPTASNQPQHF. V and J are TRBV6-5 and TRBJ1-5, with D perhaps matching TRBD1 (5 bases). Per the germline V gene, CDR1 is MNHEY and CDR2 is SVGAGI. The V and J ends lost 5 bases and 0 bases respectively, with 8 bases between them. This CDR3 contains 14 residues.

V usage is TRBV5-1 and J usage is TRBJ1-2; D unclear. CDR1 and CDR2 (germline): SGHRS, YFSETQ. V was trimmed by 2 bases and J by 5 bases, leaving 13 bases between them. The CDR3 loop spans 14 amino acids. CDR3 loop: CASSFPGEVYGYTF. CDR3 nucleotide sequence: TGCGCCAGCAGCTTCCCCGGGGAAGTATATGGCTACACCTTC.

This chain joins TRBV18 and TRBJ2-7; D is possibly TRBD2 (5 bases). Germline lookup yields CDR1 KGHSH and CDR2 LQKENI. The CDR3 has 13 amino acids. Trimming removed 5 bases at V and 3 bases at J, with 11 bases between. The CDR3 nucleotides read TGTGCCAGCTCAAGCCCGGGGAGCTACGAGCAGTACTTC. This sequence encodes CASSSPGSYEQYF.

The chain links TRBV11-2 to TRBJ1-5; D gene unclear. V lost 0 bases and J 7 bases, leaving 25 bases between the germline ends. In germline, CDR1 is SGHAT, CDR2 FQNNGV. CDR3 length: 19 residues. CDR3 bases: TGTGCCAGCAGCTTAGACCCACAAGAGACGGGAGAAAGTGTACAGCCCCAGCATTTT. Protein product: CASSLDPQETGESVQPQHF.

The table lists this clone with a count of one. The chain combines TRBV7-2 with TRBJ2-1; D remains unclear. The CDR3 has 13 amino acids. V was shortened by 4 bases and J by 4 bases, with 8 bases between the two germline ends. Germline assignment: CDR1 SGHTA and CDR2 FQGNSA. The DNA of the CDR3 is TGTGCCAGCAGCTCACGGGTTTACAATGAGCAGTTCTTC. Its protein product is CASSSRVYNEQFF.

Notes on this clone: In the same sample, other DNA sequences code for this CDR3. This rearrangement joins TRBV19 to TRBJ1-5; 7 bases fit TRBD1. CDR3 size: 14 residues. Germline trimming cut 6 bases from V and 2 bases from J; bases unmatched to any gene: 4. The germline CDR1 and CDR2 sequences are LNHDA and SQIVND (reference sequence). CDR3 sequence: CASRTDRGNQPQHF. CDR3 nucleotide sequence: TGTGCCAGTAGGACCGACAGGGGCAATCAGCCCCAGCATTTT.

The chain is built from TRBV7-9 and TRBJ1-4; 7 nucleotides match TRBD1. Germline CDR1 reads SEHNR; CDR2 reads FQNEAQ (reference sequence). The CDR3 totals 15 residues. The J segment lost 5 bases and the V segment lost 3 bases, leaving 6 bases of the junction unmatched. The CDR3 DNA reads as TGTGCCAGCAGCTTCTGGCAGGGGGTAAATGAAAAACTGTTTTTT. Translation gives CASSFWQGVNEKLFF.

The V call is TRBV19, the J call TRBJ1-6, with 7 positions matching TRBD1. Germline V gene lookup returns CDR1 LNHDA and CDR2 SQIVND (reference sequence). V trimming: 3 bases; J trimming: 11 bases; junction bases outside the gene matches: 10. CDR3 length equals 15 residues. CDR3 DNA sequence: TGTGCCAGTAGTATCCAGACAGGGTCCTTGACACCCCTCCACTTT. Translated: CASSIQTGSLTPLHF.

This clone was counted between two and nine times. J is TRBJ1-2 and V is TRBV7-9; 11 bases are a match to TRBD1. V shed 5 bases and J 4 bases; nucleotides not matched to a gene: 3. The CDR3 spans 14 residues. Germline V gene lookup returns CDR1 SEHNR and CDR2 FQNEAQ (reference sequence). The CDR3 sequence is CASSPGQGAYGYTF. The CDR3 nucleotides are TGTGCCAGCAGCCCAGGACAGGGGGCCTATGGCTACACCTTC.

The chain recombines TRBV5-4 with TRBJ2-3; weak D call: TRBD1 (6 bases). Per the germline V gene, CDR1 is SGHNT and CDR2 is YYREEE (reference sequence). Trimming stripped 4 bases from V and 0 bases from J, with 18 bases between. The CDR3 extends over 17 amino acids. The CDR3 spells CASSPGSRGSSTDTQYF. In nucleotides, the CDR3 is TGTGCCAGCAGCCCTGGCAGCAGGGGCTCTAGCACAGATACGCAGTATTTT.

The V call is TRBV7-6, the J call TRBJ2-1, with 9 nucleotides matching TRBD1. CDR1 is SGHVS and CDR2 is FNYEAQ in the germline V gene. The V and J ends lost 6 bases and 4 bases, in that order; junction bases with no gene match: 7. The CDR3 totals 15 residues. This chain's CDR3 is CASRGPTGGYNEQFF. The CDR3 DNA sequence: TGTGCCAGCAGGGGACCGACAGGGGGGTACAATGAGCAGTTCTTC. The whole variable domain, remainder taken from reference TRBV7-6 and TRBJ2-1, is GAGVSQSPRYKVTKRGQDVALRCDPISGHVSLYWYRQALGQGPEFLTYFNYEAQQDKSGLPNDRFSAERPEGSISTLTIQRTEQRDSAMYRCASRGPTGGYNEQFFGPGTRLTVL.